The next 8 T cell receptor beta chains were all read from a single sample in a study of T cells after posttransplantation cyclophosphamide. Clones were read by immunoSEQ multiplex PCR, and TCRdb kept only the in-frame ones, dropping some. The sample lists 15,000 to 20,000 clones, 85% occurring once. Sampled 1 year posttransplant, controls received myeloablative marrow transplants, methotrexate and a calcineurin inhibitor. This specimen consisted of PBMCs, obtained after allogeneic stem cell transplant with calcineurin inhibitor and methotrexate. These receptor sequences come from a female patient aged 18 to 35 who received an allogeneic stem cell transplant from an unrelated donor, was CMV-positive, and had acute and chronic GVHD. T cells may partly derive from the graft donor.

About this clone itself: Other DNA sequences of this sample code for an identical CDR3. The gene calls are TRBV7-2 and TRBJ2-7; 10 bases align to TRBD2. The J segment lost 3 bases and the V segment lost 5 bases, leaving 7 bases of the junction unmatched. CDR1 and CDR2 (germline): SGHTA, FQGNSA. CDR3 size: 15 residues. CDR3 in DNA: TGTGCCAGCAGCCCCAGGACTAGCGGTATCTACGAGCAGTACTTC. It specifies CASSPRTSGIYEQYF.

The rearrangement links TRBV6-5 to TRBJ2-1; D is perhaps TRBD2 (5 bases). The length of the CDR3 is 15 residues. The ends were cut back, 2 bases at V and 2 bases at J, with 10 bases in the middle. The V gene's germline CDR1 is MNHEY and CDR2 SVGAGI. CDR3 amino acids: CASSYRSGTYNEQFF. CDR3 in DNA: TGTGCCAGCAGTTACAGGAGCGGAACCTACAATGAGCAGTTCTTC.

The rearrangement links TRBV5-1 to TRBJ2-1; 9 positions match TRBD2. The germline V gene encodes CDR1 SGHRS and CDR2 YFSETQ. CDR3 length: 17 residues. Losses at the gene ends were 2 bases for V and 4 bases for J; bases not matched to a gene: 10. The CDR3 region is CASSFRPQTSGYNEQFF. The CDR3 region has the DNA TGCGCCAGCAGCTTCCGGCCGCAGACTAGCGGTTACAATGAGCAGTTCTTC.

This clone was counted only a few times. This rearrangement joins TRBV5-4 to TRBJ2-2; 7 bases line up with TRBD1. This CDR3 has 14 amino acids. V dropped 0 bases and J dropped 5; count of bases not matched to a gene: 1. CDR1 is SGHNT and CDR2 is YYREEE in the germline V gene (reference sequence). The CDR3 loop is CASSLDRGTGELFF. CDR3 in DNA: TGTGCCAGCAGCTTGGACAGGGGTACCGGGGAGCTGTTTTTT.

The chain employs TRBV18 and TRBJ1-2; 9 bases fit TRBD1. V trimming: 6 bases; J trimming: 4 bases; junction bases outside the gene matches: 15. Germline-derived CDR1 and CDR2 are KGHSH and LQKENI. The CDR3 loop spans 17 amino acids. CDR3: CASSRSTGRQGGYGYTF. The CDR3, as DNA: TGTGCCAGCTCGCGTAGCACGGGCCGACAGGGGGGCTATGGCTACACCTTC.

V usage is TRBV7-8 and J usage is TRBJ2-4; maybe TRBD1 (5 bases). The V and J ends lost 1 base and 0 bases respectively, with 10 bases between them. The CDR3 is 16 amino acids. The germline V gene encodes CDR1 SGHVS and CDR2 FQNEAQ. CDR3 residues: CASSLGQIIAKNIQYF. CDR3 DNA: TGTGCCAGCAGCTTAGGACAGATAATAGCCAAAAACATTCAGTACTTC.

The J gene is TRBJ1-6, the V gene TRBV2; a possible D gene is TRBD1 (6 bases). Germline CDR1 is SNHLY and CDR2 is FYNNEI. CDR3 length equals 18 residues. Trimming shortened V by 6 bases and J by 0 bases, and 18 bases separated the two germline ends. CDR3 sequence reads: CASRAGAPLSSYNSPLHF. CDR3 bases: TGTGCCAGCAGGGCAGGGGCGCCCCTGAGCTCCTATAATTCACCCCTCCACTTT.

The DNA for the CDR3 is TGTGCCAGCAGCTTAGGGGACAGTTGGGTCTACGAGCAGTACTTC. This translates into CASSLGDSWVYEQYF. V and J are TRBV7-6 and TRBJ2-7; 7 bases agree with TRBD1. CDR1 and CDR2 from the germline V gene are SGHVS and FNYEAQ. This CDR3 is built from 15 residues. V trimming: 1 base; J trimming: 3 bases; junction bases outside the gene matches: 6.